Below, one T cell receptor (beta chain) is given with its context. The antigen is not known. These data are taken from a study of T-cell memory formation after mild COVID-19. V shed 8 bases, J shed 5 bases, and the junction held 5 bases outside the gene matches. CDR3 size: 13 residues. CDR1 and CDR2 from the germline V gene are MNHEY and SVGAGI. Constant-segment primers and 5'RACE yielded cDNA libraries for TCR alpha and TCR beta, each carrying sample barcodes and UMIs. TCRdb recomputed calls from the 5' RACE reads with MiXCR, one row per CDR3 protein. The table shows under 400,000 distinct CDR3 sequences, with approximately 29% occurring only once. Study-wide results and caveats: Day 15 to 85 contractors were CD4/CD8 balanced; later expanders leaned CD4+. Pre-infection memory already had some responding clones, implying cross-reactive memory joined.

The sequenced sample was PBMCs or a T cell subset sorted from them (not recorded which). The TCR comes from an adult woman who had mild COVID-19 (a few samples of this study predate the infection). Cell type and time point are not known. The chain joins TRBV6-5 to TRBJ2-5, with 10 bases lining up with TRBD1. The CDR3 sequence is CASSGTGDETQYF. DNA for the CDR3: TGTGCCAGCTCCGGGACAGGGGACGAGACCCAGTACTTC.